This record concerns one T cell receptor beta chain sequence. CDR3 length: 15 amino acids. Germline V gives CDR1 SGHTA, CDR2 FQGNSA. J gave up 4 bases and V 3 bases, and 4 bases lay outside the gene matches. The entry originates in a study of cytomegalovirus exposure and HLA in healthy donors. The method was immunoSEQ multiplex PCR; TCRdb's version includes in-frame clones alone and lacks a portion of them. The sample holds roughly 120,000 clones, about 84% seen once. Separate from the 666-subject first cohort, the approximately 130-subject validation cohort was the one that the donors belonged to. The chain joins TRBV7-2 to TRBJ2-3, with 10 positions matching TRBD1. The material sequenced was PBMCs. This sequence originates from a woman aged 25 to 39 in good health and CMV-seronegative. The CDR3 coding sequence is TGTGCCAGCAGCTTCGGGACAGGGGTGTCAGATACGCAGTATTTT. This encodes CASSFGTGVSDTQYF.